This entry describes one T cell receptor beta chain. Its antigen is unknown. Germline loops: CDR1 GTSNPN, CDR2 SVGIG (reference sequence). The J segment lost 8 bases and the V segment lost 0 bases, leaving 8 bases of the junction unmatched. The CDR3 is 15 amino acids. This entry comes from a study of CD8 T cells in ankylosing spondylitis. Findings and caveats of the study: There was reportedly significant enrichment of clones that were disease-linked in matched ankylosing spondylitis synovial fluid. With a CD8+ phenotype, disease-linked clones were relatively rare in peripheral blood. Existing reports had already noted some motif variants in reactive arthritis synovial fluid and blood. Within ankylosing spondylitis blood, a TCR beta motif made up of seven to nine highly homologous variants appeared to be characteristic.

It was by quantitative 5'-RACE with molecular barcodes that TCR beta libraries were made. MiXCR, run by TCRdb on the 5' RACE reads, gives a single entry per CDR3 protein. The sample has approximately 400,000 distinct CDR3 sequences, roughly 25% seen once. This sequence originates from a male donor with ankylosing spondylitis. The specimen was blood, either unsorted or a sorted T cell fraction (not recorded which). The genes are TRBV30 and TRBJ1-4; 8 bases align to TRBD1. Written as DNA, the CDR3 is TGTGCCTGGAGTGTAAAAGGACAGGGATACGAAAAACTGTTTTTT. It translates to CAWSVKGQGYEKLFF.